The subject of this entry is one T cell receptor (beta chain). The data originate from a study of cytomegalovirus exposure and HLA in healthy donors. Primers for the PCR totalled 60 Vbeta and 13 Jbeta. Assay used: immunoSEQ multiplex PCR; TCRdb lists only in-frame clones, some missing. The sample holds over 85,000 clones; less than 75% are singletons and the top ten take 2% to 2.5%. V lost 5 bases and J lost 4, with 15 bases in between. The germline V gene has CDR1 SGHRS and CDR2 YFSETQ. CDR3 size: 14 residues. This TCR was recovered from a man aged 25-45 years in good health and CMV-seronegative. V usage is TRBV5-1 and J usage is TRBJ2-5; maybe TRBD2 (7 bases). The sequencing input was PBMCs. CDR3 protein: CASRRGGGGETQYF. For the CDR3, the DNA is TGCGCCAGCAGAAGAGGGGGGGGCGGAGAGACCCAGTACTTC.